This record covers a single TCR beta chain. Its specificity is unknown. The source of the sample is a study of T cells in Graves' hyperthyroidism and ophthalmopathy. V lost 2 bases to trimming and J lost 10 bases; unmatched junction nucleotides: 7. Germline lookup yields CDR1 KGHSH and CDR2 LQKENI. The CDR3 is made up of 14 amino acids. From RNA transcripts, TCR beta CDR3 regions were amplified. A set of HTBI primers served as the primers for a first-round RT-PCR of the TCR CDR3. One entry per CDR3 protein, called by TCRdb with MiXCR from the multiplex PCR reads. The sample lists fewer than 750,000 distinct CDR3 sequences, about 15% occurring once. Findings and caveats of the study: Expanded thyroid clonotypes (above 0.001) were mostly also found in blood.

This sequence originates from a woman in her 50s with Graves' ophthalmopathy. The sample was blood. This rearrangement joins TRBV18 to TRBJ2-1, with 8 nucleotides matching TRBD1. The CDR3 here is CASSPSDRGQEQFF. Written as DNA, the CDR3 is TGTGCCAGCTCACCATCCGACAGGGGTCAGGAGCAGTTCTTC.